Many counts were recorded for the clone carrying this T cell receptor (beta chain). Its antigen is not known. The data originate from a study of T cells in Graves' hyperthyroidism and ophthalmopathy. Notes on the study in general: Expanded thyroid clonotypes (above 0.001) were mostly also found in blood.

Per the germline V gene, CDR1 is SGHRS and CDR2 is YFSETQ. V dropped 0 bases and J dropped 9; count of bases not matched to a gene: 6. CDR3 length: 15 residues. Fresh peripheral blood, roughly 9.8 ml of it, supplied the PBMCs. The CDR3 regions of TCR beta were amplified from RNA transcripts. Primed by the HTBI set, a first-round RT-PCR was run on the TCR CDR3. TCRdb passed the multiplex PCR reads through MiXCR, listing each CDR3 protein once. The sample lists about 720,000 distinct CDR3 sequences; about 17% were seen once. The TCR sequence derives from a young man with Graves' hyperthyroidism. The sample comprised blood. This rearrangement joins TRBV5-1 to TRBJ1-6; 7 bases are shared with TRBD1. The CDR3 here is CASSLAEAGGSPLHF. The CDR3 nucleotides are TGCGCCAGCAGCTTGGCCGAGGCAGGGGGTTCACCCCTCCACTTT.